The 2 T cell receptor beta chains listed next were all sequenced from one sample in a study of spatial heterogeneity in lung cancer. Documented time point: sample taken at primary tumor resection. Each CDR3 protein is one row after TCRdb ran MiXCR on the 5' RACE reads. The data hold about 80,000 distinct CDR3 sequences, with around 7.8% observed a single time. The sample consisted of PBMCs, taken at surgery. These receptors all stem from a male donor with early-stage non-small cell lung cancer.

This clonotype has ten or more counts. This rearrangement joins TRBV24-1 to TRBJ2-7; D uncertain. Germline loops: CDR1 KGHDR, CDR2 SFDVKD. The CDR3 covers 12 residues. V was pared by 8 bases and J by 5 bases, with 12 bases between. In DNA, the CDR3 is TGTGCCACCATATCTAAAAACAACGAGCAGTACTTC. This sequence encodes CATISKNNEQYF.

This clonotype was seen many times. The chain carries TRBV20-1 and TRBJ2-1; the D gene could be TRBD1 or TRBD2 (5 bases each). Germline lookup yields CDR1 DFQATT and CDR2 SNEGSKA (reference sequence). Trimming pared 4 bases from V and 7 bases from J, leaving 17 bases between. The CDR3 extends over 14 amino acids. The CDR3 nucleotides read TGCAGTGCTATGGGACCGCCTGTTCGAAATGAGCAGTTCTTC. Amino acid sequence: CSAMGPPVRNEQFF.